This T cell receptor beta chain appears in the sequencing data of a study of radiotherapy plus CTLA-4 blockade in lung cancer. Study at large: Objective responses emerged in around a sixth of patients, and 25% to 40% attained disease control.

Those patients who had chemo-refractory metastatic non-small-cell lung cancer were given focal radiation along with CTLA-4 blockade through ipilimumab. General study results and limits: Once radiotherapy plus ipilimumab had been given, TCR clones derived from tumor expanded in blood.

As to this clone: The antigen remains unidentified.

The assay was immunoSEQ multiplex PCR, and TCRdb's table has in-frame clones only and misses some. The sample has tens of thousands of clones, approximately 80% seen once. The sequenced sample was peripheral blood, obtained from a patient treated with radiotherapy plus ipilimumab. The TCR comes from a human donor with non-small cell lung cancer that progressed on radiotherapy plus ipilimumab.

In DNA, the CDR3 is TGTGCCAGCTTGGGACTTGCTTCCGACAATGAGCAGTTCTTC. Residues: CASLGLASDNEQFF. This rearrangement joins TRBV18 to TRBJ2-1, with D perhaps TRBD2 (6 bases). V lost 7 bases, J lost 5 bases, and 15 bases lay in between. Looked up from germline, CDR1 is KGHSH and CDR2 is LQKENI. The CDR3 spans 14 residues.